What follows are 5 T cell receptor beta chains derived from one specimen sequenced in a study of blood T cell repertoires in COVID-19. TCRdb's copy holds only in-frame clones and misses some; the assay was immunoSEQ multiplex PCR. Of approximately 430,000 clones in the sample, 86% are singletons; the top ten hold 1.4%. Sequenced material: peripheral blood. These receptors originate from a woman aged 25-40 years with active or convalescent COVID-19.

The chain carries TRBV6-1 and TRBJ2-7, with TRBD2 as a possible D gene (6 bases). Trimming took 4 bases from V and 1 from J, leaving 20 bases between them. The CDR3 is 17 amino acids. Germline V CDR1 and CDR2: MNHNS, SASEGT. The CDR3, as DNA: TGTGCCAGCAGTGCCCGGGACTTCACGGGGGTGTCCTACGAGCAGTACTTC. Translating gives CASSARDFTGVSYEQYF.

This rearrangement joins TRBV6-4 to TRBJ1-1; D is possibly TRBD1 (6 bases). CDR1 is MRHNA and CDR2 is SNTAGT in the germline V gene. Trimming left V 10 bases short and J 1 base short, with 13 bases between. CDR3 size: 13 residues. Here the CDR3 reads CATKNRANTEAFF. The CDR3, as DNA: TGTGCCACCAAGAACAGGGCGAACACTGAAGCTTTCTTT.

This rearrangement joins TRBV29-1 to TRBJ1-1, with D possibly TRBD1 on 6 matching bases. CDR1 and CDR2 (germline): SQVTM, ANQGSEA. This CDR3 has 13 residues. With 4 bases removed from V and 5 bases from J, the gap between germline ends came to 14 bases. CDR3 DNA sequence: TGCAGCGTTGGAATAGGGGGAAGTACTGAAGCTTTCTTT. Protein sequence: CSVGIGGSTEAFF.

The V call is TRBV5-1, the J call TRBJ1-3; D is uncertain. This CDR3 has 15 amino acids. Germline CDR1 is SGHRS and CDR2 is YFSETQ. V lost 2 bases to trimming and J lost 7 bases, with 16 bases between them. CDR3 in amino acids: CASSFGMGYANTIYF. The CDR3 DNA reads TGCGCCAGCAGCTTTGGAATGGGCTATGCGAACACCATATATTTT. Based on the CDR3 plus reference TRBV5-1 and TRBJ1-3, the full variable domain is KAGVTQTPRYLIKTRGQQVTLSCSPISGHRSVSWYQQTPGQGLQFLFEYFSETQRNKGNFPGRFSGRQFSNSRSEMNVSTLELGDSALYLCASSFGMGYANTIYFGEGSWLTVV.

The chain joins TRBV18 to TRBJ2-7; maybe TRBD1 (5 bases). The V gene's germline CDR1 is KGHSH and CDR2 LQKENI. CDR3 length: 11 residues. V was cut by 2 bases and J by 6 bases, with 5 bases left in between. CDR3 residues: CASSPGAEQYF. The CDR3 DNA sequence: TGTGCCAGCTCACCAGGGGCCGAGCAGTACTTC.